A single T cell receptor (beta chain) is shown here with its context. The data were taken from a study of T cell changes during pregnancy in multiple sclerosis. Some clones are missing from TCRdb's copy, which holds only in-frame ones; the method was immunoSEQ multiplex PCR. The data contain tens of thousands of clones, around 89% of them singletons. V lost 6 bases to trimming and J lost 7 bases, with 9 bases between them. Germline V CDR1 and CDR2: MNHEY, SMNVEV (reference sequence). CDR3 length equals 12 residues. The V gene is TRBV27, the J gene TRBJ2-2; TRBD2 might be the D (6 bases). The origin of this receptor is a female donor in good health, enrolled as a control in a pregnancy study. The sequencing used CD4+ T cells from peripheral blood mononuclear cells, collected in the first trimester of pregnancy. The CDR3 is CASREGNGELFF. As DNA, the CDR3 is TGTGCCAGCAGGGAGGGCAACGGGGAGCTGTTTTTT.